This T cell receptor (beta chain) originates from a study of shared clonotypes between healthy human individuals. The assay was carried out at the deep level. TCRdb keeps only in-frame clones here, not all; method: immunoSEQ multiplex PCR. The sample has around 1.6 million clones, around 98% seen once; the top ten hold less than 0.55%. This CDR3 is built from 16 residues. CDR1 is KGHSH and CDR2 is LQKENI in the germline V gene. The V and J ends lost 0 bases and 0 bases respectively, with 12 bases between them. The sample was naive CD4+ T cells sorted from blood. The subset was: CD45RA+ positively selected. The chain combines TRBV18 with TRBJ2-7, with D possibly being TRBD2 (5 bases). The TCR sequence derives from a man aged 25-40 years in good health. The CDR3 is CASSPPSQRSSYEQYF. The CDR3 coding sequence is TGTGCCAGCTCACCACCGTCACAGCGGAGCTCCTACGAGCAGTACTTC.